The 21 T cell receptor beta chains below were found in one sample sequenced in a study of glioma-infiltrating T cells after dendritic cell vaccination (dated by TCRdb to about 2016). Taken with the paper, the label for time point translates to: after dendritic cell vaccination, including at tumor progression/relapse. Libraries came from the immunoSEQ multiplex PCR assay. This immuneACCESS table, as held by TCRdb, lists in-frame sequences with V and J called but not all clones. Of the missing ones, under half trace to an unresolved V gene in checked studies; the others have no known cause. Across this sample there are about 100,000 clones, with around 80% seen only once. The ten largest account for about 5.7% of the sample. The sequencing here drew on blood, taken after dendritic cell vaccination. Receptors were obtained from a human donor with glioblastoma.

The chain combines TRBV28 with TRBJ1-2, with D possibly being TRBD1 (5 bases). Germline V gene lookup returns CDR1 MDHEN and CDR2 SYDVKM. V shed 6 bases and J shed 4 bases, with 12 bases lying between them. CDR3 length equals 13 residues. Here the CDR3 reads CASSKGLLYGYTF. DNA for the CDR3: TGTGCCAGCAGCAAGGGGCTTCTCTATGGCTACACCTTC.

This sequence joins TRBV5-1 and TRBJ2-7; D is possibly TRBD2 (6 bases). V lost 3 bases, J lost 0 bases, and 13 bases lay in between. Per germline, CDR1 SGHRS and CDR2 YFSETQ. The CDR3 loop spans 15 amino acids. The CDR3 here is CASSSAGTRSYEQYF. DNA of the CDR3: TGCGCCAGCAGCTCAGCCGGGACTCGCTCCTACGAGCAGTACTTC. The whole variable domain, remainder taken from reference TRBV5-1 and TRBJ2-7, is KAGVTQTPRYLIKTRGQQVTLSCSPISGHRSVSWYQQTPGQGLQFLFEYFSETQRNKGNFPGRFSGRQFSNSRSEMNVSTLELGDSALYLCASSSAGTRSYEQYFGPGTRLTVT.

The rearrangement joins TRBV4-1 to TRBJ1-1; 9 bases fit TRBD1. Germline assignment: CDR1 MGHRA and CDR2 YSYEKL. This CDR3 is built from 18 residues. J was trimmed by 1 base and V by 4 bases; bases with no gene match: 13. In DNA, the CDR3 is TGCGCCAGCAGCCTTATGACCGGGACAGGGTTTACGAACACTGAAGCTTTCTTT. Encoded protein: CASSLMTGTGFTNTEAFF.

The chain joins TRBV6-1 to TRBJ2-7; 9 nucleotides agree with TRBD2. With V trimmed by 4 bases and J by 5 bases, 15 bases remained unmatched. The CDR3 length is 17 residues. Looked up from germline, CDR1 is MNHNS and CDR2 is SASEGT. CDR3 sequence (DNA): TGTGCCAGCAGTGTATATTCTAGCGGGGCTAAACCCAACGAGCAGTACTTC. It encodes CASSVYSSGAKPNEQYF.

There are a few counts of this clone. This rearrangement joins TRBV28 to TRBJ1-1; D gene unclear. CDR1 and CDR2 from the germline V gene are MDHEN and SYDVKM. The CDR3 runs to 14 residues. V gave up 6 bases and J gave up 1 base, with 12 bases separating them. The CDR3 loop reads CASRSPGANTEAFF. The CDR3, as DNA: TGTGCCAGCAGAAGCCCGGGAGCGAACACTGAAGCTTTCTTT.

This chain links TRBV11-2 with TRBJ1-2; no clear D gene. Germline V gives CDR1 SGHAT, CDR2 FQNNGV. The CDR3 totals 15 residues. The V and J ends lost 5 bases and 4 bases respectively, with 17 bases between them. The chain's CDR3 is CASSNQNRGPYGYTF. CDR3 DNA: TGTGCCAGCAGCAACCAGAACCGAGGCCCCTATGGCTACACCTTC.

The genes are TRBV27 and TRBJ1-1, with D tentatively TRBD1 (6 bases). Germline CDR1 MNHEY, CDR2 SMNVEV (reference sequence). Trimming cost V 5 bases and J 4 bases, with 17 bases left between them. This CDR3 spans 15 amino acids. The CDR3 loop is CASSPRGAGGTEAFF. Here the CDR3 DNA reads TGTGCCAGCAGTCCCCGGGGGGCCGGGGGCACTGAAGCTTTCTTT.

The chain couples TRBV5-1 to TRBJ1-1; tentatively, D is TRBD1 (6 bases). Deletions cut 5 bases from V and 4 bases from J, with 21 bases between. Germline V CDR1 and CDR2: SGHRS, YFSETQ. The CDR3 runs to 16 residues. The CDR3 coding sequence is TGCGCCAGCAGTGAGGGGGTCGAACAAGTGTCCACTGAAGCTTTCTTT. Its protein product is CASSEGVEQVSTEAFF.

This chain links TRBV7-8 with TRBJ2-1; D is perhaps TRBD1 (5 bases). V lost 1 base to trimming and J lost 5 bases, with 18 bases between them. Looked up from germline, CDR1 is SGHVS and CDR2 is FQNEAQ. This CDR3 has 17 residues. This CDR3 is CASSLEVRGKGHNEQFF. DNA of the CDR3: TGTGCCAGCAGCTTAGAGGTTAGGGGTAAGGGGCACAATGAGCAGTTCTTC. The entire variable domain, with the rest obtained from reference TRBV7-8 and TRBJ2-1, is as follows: GAGVSQSPRYKVAKRGQDVALRCDPISGHVSLFWYQQALGQGPEFLTYFQNEAQLDKSGLPSDRFFAERPEGSVSTLKIQRTQQEDSAVYLCASSLEVRGKGHNEQFFGPGTRLTVL.

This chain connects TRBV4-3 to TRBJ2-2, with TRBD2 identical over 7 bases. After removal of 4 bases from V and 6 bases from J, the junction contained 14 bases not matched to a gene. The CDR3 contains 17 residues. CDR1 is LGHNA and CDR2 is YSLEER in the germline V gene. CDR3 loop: CASSPLASGFMPGELFF. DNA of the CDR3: TGCGCCAGCAGCCCGCTCGCTAGCGGCTTCATGCCCGGGGAGCTGTTTTTT.

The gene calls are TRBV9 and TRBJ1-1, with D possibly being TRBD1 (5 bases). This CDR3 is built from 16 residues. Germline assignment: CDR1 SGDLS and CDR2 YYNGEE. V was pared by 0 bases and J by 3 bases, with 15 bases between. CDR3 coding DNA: TGTGCCAGCAGCGTAGCGGTAACAGGCCAGGACACTGAAGCTTTCTTT. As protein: CASSVAVTGQDTEAFF. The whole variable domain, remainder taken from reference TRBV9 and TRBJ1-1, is DSGVTQTPKHLITATGQRVTLRCSPRSGDLSVYWYQQSLDQGLQFLIQYYNGEERAKGNILERFSAQQFPDLHSELNLSSLELGDSALYFCASSVAVTGQDTEAFFGQGTRLTVV.

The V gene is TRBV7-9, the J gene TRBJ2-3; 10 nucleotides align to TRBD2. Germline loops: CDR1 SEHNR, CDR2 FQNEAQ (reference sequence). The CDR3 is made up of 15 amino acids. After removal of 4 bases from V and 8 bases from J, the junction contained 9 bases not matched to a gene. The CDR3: CASSSSGSLFGTQYF. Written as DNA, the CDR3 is TGTGCCAGCAGCTCTAGCGGGAGTTTATTTGGTACGCAGTATTTT.

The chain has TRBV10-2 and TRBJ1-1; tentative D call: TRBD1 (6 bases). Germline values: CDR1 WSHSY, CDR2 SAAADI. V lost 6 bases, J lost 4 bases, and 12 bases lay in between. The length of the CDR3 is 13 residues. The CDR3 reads CASSQGSGTEAFF. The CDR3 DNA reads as TGCGCCAGCAGCCAGGGGAGTGGCACTGAAGCTTTCTTT.

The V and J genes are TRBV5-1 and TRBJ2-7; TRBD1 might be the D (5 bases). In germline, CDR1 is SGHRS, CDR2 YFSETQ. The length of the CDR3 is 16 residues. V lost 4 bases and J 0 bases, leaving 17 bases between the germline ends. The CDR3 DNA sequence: TGCGCCAGCAGCCCCGATCAGACAGTTCTCTCCTACGAGCAGTACTTC. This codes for CASSPDQTVLSYEQYF.

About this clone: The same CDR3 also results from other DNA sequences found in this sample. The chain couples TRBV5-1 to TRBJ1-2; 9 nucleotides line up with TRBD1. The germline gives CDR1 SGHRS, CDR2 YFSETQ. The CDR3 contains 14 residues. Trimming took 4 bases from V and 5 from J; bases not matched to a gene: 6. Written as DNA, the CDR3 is TGCGCCAGCAGCCTGGGACAGGGCTTTTATGGCTACACCTTC. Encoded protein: CASSLGQGFYGYTF.

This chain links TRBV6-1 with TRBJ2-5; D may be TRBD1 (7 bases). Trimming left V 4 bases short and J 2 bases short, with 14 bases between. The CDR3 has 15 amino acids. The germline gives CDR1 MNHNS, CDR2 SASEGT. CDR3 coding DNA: TGTGCCAGCAGTGGGCGGGACAGCCTTCAAGAGACCCAGTACTTC. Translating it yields CASSGRDSLQETQYF.

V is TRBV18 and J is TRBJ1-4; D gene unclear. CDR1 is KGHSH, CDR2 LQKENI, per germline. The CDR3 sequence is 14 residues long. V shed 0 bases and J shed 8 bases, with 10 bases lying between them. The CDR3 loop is CASSPPSLREKLFF. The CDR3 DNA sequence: TGTGCCAGCTCACCACCGAGTTTACGGGAAAAACTGTTTTTT.

The CDR3 DNA follows: TGTGCCAGCAGGGGCACCAACAATCAGCCCCAGCATTTT. Amino acid sequence: CASRGTNNQPQHF. The chain is built from TRBV6-1 and TRBJ1-5; D is uncertain. Germline V CDR1 and CDR2: MNHNS, SASEGT. The CDR3 is made up of 13 amino acids. Deletions cut 6 bases from V and 3 bases from J, with 9 bases between.

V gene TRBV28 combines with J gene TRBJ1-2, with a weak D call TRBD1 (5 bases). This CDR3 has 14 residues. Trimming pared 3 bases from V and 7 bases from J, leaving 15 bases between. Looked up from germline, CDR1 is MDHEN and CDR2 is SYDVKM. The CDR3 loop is CASSFGTGGFGYTF. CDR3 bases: TGTGCCAGCAGTTTCGGGACGGGGGGTTTTGGCTACACCTTC.

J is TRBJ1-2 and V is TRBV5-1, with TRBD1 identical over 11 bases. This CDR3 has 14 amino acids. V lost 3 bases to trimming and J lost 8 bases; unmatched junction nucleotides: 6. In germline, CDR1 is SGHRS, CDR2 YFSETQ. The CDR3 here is CASSSGTGGLGYTF. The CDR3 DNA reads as TGCGCCAGCAGCTCCGGGACAGGGGGGTTGGGCTACACCTTC.

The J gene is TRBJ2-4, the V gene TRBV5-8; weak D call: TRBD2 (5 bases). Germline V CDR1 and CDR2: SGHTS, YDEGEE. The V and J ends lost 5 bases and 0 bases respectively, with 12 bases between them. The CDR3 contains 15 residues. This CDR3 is CASRIGGIAKNIQYF. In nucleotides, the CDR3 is TGTGCCAGCAGAATTGGAGGCATAGCCAAAAACATTCAGTACTTC. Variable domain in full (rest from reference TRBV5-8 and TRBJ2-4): EAGVTQSPTHLIKTRGQQATLRCSPISGHTSVYWYQQALGLGLQFLLWYDEGEERNRGNFPPRFSGRQFPNYSSELNVNALELEDSALYLCASRIGGIAKNIQYFGAGTRLSVL.